A selection of T cell receptor beta chains follows, all from one sample in a study of T cell responses to AZD1222 COVID-19 vaccine. Assay used: immunoSEQ multiplex PCR; TCRdb lists only in-frame clones, some missing. The sample has about 84,000 clones; roughly 85% are singletons. The sequenced sample was peripheral blood, obtained 28 days after the second AZD1222 dose. Source of these receptors: an adult who received the AZD1222 COVID-19 vaccine. Each CDR3 is given with its conserved first and last residue. The D gene is left open where the match is weak. Clone size, where shown, is once, few, many, or a class for clones that have expanded.

clone size: NA; V gene: TRBV5-8; J gene: TRBJ1-6; D gene: TRBD1; CDR3 DNA: TGTGCCAGCAGCTTGGGGACAGGGAGTACCCGAAAGAATTCACCCCTCCACTTT; CDR3 protein: CASSLGTGSTRKNSPLHF
clone size: NA; V gene: TRBV5-8; J gene: TRBJ1-4; D gene: NA; CDR3 DNA: TGTGCCAGCAGCTTGGGGGACATAGCTAATGAAAAACTGTTTTTT; CDR3 protein: CASSLGDIANEKLFF
clone size: NA; V gene: TRBV5-4; J gene: TRBJ1-2; D gene: NA; CDR3 DNA: TGTGCCAGCAGCCCCCGGGACAACCACCCCTATGGCTACACCTTC; CDR3 protein: CASSPRDNHPYGYTF
clone size: NA; V gene: TRBV7-8; J gene: TRBJ1-5; D gene: TRBD1; CDR3 DNA: TGTGCCAGCAGCGGGGGGACAGGGCCCAATCAGCCCCAGCATTTT; CDR3 protein: CASSGGTGPNQPQHF
clone size: NA; V gene: TRBV18; J gene: TRBJ1-1; D gene: NA; CDR3 DNA: TGTGCCAGCTCACTGTCCCAGGAGGCAACTGAAGCTTTCTTT; CDR3 protein: CASSLSQEATEAFF
clone size: NA; V gene: TRBV29-1; J gene: TRBJ2-7; D gene: NA; CDR3 DNA: TGCAGCGTTGTGGTCCAGGGGAATAGAGGCGAGCAGTACTTC; CDR3 protein: CSVVVQGNRGEQYF
clone size: once; V gene: TRBV19; J gene: TRBJ2-1; D gene: NA; CDR3 DNA: TGTGCCAGTAGTTTACGAGGACTAACCAATGAGCAGTTCTTC; CDR3 protein: CASSLRGLTNEQFF
clone size: NA; V gene: TRBV24-1; J gene: TRBJ2-5; D gene: NA; CDR3 DNA: TGTGCCACCAGTGAGAGGGGCAGGGGGACCCAGTACTTC; CDR3 protein: CATSERGRGTQYF
clone size: few; V gene: TRBV28; J gene: TRBJ2-1; D gene: NA; CDR3 DNA: TGTGCCAGCAGCCCCCTAAGCTCCTACAATGAGCAGTTCTTC; CDR3 protein: CASSPLSSYNEQFF
clone size: NA; V gene: TRBV5-1; J gene: TRBJ2-3; D gene: TRBD1; CDR3 DNA: TGCGCCAGCAGCGAGAGACCTAGGGGGCCCACAGATACGCAGTATTTT; CDR3 protein: CASSERPRGPTDTQYF
clone size: once; V gene: TRBV7-2; J gene: TRBJ2-5; D gene: TRBD1; CDR3 DNA: TGTGCCAGCAGCTCGGGACAGGGGGAAAGGACCCAGTACTTC; CDR3 protein: CASSSGQGERTQYF
clone size: NA; V gene: TRBV27; J gene: TRBJ2-4; D gene: NA; CDR3 DNA: TGTGCCAGCAGCCCCATTAGGATTGGCGGATTAAACATTCAGTACTTC; CDR3 protein: CASSPIRIGGLNIQYF
clone size: NA; V gene: TRBV7-9; J gene: TRBJ1-5; D gene: NA; CDR3 DNA: TGTGCCAGCAGCTTCGACTCTAGCAATCAGCCCCAGCATTTT; CDR3 protein: CASSFDSSNQPQHF
clone size: NA; V gene: TRBV10-3; J gene: TRBJ1-5; D gene: NA; CDR3 DNA: TGTGCCATCGGGTCGGACAATCAGCCCCAGCATTTT; CDR3 protein: CAIGSDNQPQHF
clone size: NA; V gene: TRBV4-2; J gene: TRBJ2-3; D gene: NA; CDR3 DNA: TGTGCCAGCAGCCAAGATGGGACACGCCGCACAGATACGCAGTATTTT; CDR3 protein: CASSQDGTRRTDTQYF
clone size: NA; V gene: TRBV5-1; J gene: TRBJ2-5; D gene: TRBD2; CDR3 DNA: TGCGCCAGCAGCTTGACTAGCGGGGGACAAGAGACCCAGTACTTC; CDR3 protein: CASSLTSGGQETQYF
clone size: NA; V gene: TRBV7-9; J gene: TRBJ1-1; D gene: TRBD1; CDR3 DNA: TGTGCCAGCAGCTCTGGGACAGGGGAGCGCACTGAAGCTTTCTTT; CDR3 protein: CASSSGTGERTEAFF
clone size: once; V gene: TRBV3-1/TRBV3-2; J gene: TRBJ1-2; D gene: NA; CDR3 DNA: TGTGCCAGCAGCTTCCCTCTTGGGGACACCTATGGCTACACCTTC; CDR3 protein: CASSFPLGDTYGYTF
clone size: NA; V gene: TRBV5-5; J gene: TRBJ1-2; D gene: NA; CDR3 DNA: TGTGCCAGCAGCTATGTTCGGGGGGCGGATGGCTACACCTTC; CDR3 protein: CASSYVRGADGYTF
clone size: NA; V gene: TRBV6-2/TRBV6-3; J gene: TRBJ1-2; D gene: NA; CDR3 DNA: TGTGCCAGCAGCAACGGACGAGGGCGGGATGGCTACACCTTC; CDR3 protein: CASSNGRGRDGYTF
clone size: once; V gene: TRBV28; J gene: TRBJ1-5; D gene: TRBD1; CDR3 DNA: TGTGCCAGCGCCGGGACAGGGGGATTTGGCAATCAGCCCCAGCATTTT; CDR3 protein: CASAGTGGFGNQPQHF
clone size: NA; V gene: TRBV4-2; J gene: TRBJ1-2; D gene: TRBD1; CDR3 DNA: TGTGCCAGCAGCCAAGCCCCGAGGACAGGGGCCGGCTACACCTTC; CDR3 protein: CASSQAPRTGAGYTF
clone size: NA; V gene: TRBV28; J gene: TRBJ1-2; D gene: NA; CDR3 DNA: TGTGCCAGCGACGGGTACGAGTATGGCTACACCTTC; CDR3 protein: CASDGYEYGYTF
clone size: NA; V gene: TRBV9; J gene: TRBJ1-2; D gene: TRBD1; CDR3 DNA: TGTGCCAGCAGCCCACGATACCCCGGGACAGGGGGTGGCTACACCTTC; CDR3 protein: CASSPRYPGTGGGYTF
clone size: NA; V gene: TRBV19; J gene: TRBJ1-6; D gene: NA; CDR3 DNA: TGTGCCAGTAAACCAGTCAGCTCCTATAATTCACCCCTCCACTTT; CDR3 protein: CASKPVSSYNSPLHF
clone size: NA; V gene: TRBV9; J gene: TRBJ2-3; D gene: NA; CDR3 DNA: TGTGCCAGCAGCGTAGAGGGAAAGGGCAGGAGCACAGATACGCAGTATTTT; CDR3 protein: CASSVEGKGRSTDTQYF
clone size: NA; V gene: TRBV24-1; J gene: TRBJ1-2; D gene: NA; CDR3 DNA: TGTGCCACCAGTGTGGGTAACTATGGCTACACCTTC; CDR3 protein: CATSVGNYGYTF
clone size: NA; V gene: TRBV29-1; J gene: TRBJ1-2; D gene: NA; CDR3 DNA: TGCAGCGTTGGCGGCGTTGGGGGTGGCTACACCTTC; CDR3 protein: CSVGGVGGGYTF